Presented here are 30 T cell receptor beta chains from one specimen sequenced in a study of PD-1 blockade in classical Hodgkin lymphoma. Repertoires were generated with immunoSEQ multiplex PCR, while TCRdb's copy carries only in-frame clones and drops some. The sample shows more than 85,000 clones, over 85% of them seen only once. Time point noted: cycle 4 day 1 (C4D1), after 5 to 7 weeks of nivolumab. With no exception, relapse followed autologous stem cell transplantation in all patients, and brentuximab vedotin exposure varied. This specimen consisted of peripheral blood mononuclear cells (PBMCs), obtained before the fourth cycle of nivolumab. These receptors all come from a human donor with classical Hodgkin lymphoma.

This clone turned up a few times. The chain employs TRBV7-9 and TRBJ1-2; 8 nucleotides align to TRBD1. Unmatched junction bases numbered 2, after V lost 4 bases and J lost 1 base. Per germline, CDR1 SEHNR and CDR2 FQNEAQ (reference sequence). The CDR3 covers 14 residues. In DNA form, the CDR3 reads TGTGCCAGCAGCTCAGGGGGCAGTAACTATGGCTACACCTTC. This sequence encodes CASSSGGSNYGYTF.

In its sample, this clone was seen once. The chain combines TRBV29-1 with TRBJ1-1, with D possibly matching TRBD1 (6 bases). Germline V gives CDR1 SQVTM, CDR2 ANQGSEA. The ends were cut back, 6 bases at V and 0 bases at J, with 14 bases in the middle. CDR3 length: 14 amino acids. CDR3: CSVLRTVMNTEAFF. In DNA form, the CDR3 reads TGCAGCGTCCTGCGGACAGTAATGAACACTGAAGCTTTCTTT. The complete variable domain, with remaining parts taken from reference TRBV29-1 and TRBJ1-1, reads SAVISQKPSRDICQRGTSLTIQCQVDSQVTMMFWYRQQPGQSLTLIATANQGSEATYESGFVIDKFPISRPNLTFSTLTVSNMSPEDSSIYLCSVLRTVMNTEAFFGQGTRLTVV.

This clone was seen only once. The CDR3 loop reads CASRPRDPNEKLFF. In nucleotides, the CDR3 is TGTGCCAGCAGGCCTCGGGACCCAAATGAAAAACTGTTTTTT. The V gene is TRBV11-2, the J gene TRBJ1-4; TRBD1 is a possible D gene (5 bases). This CDR3 contains 14 residues. V lost 6 bases and J 5 bases, leaving 13 bases between the germline ends. Germline values: CDR1 SGHAT, CDR2 FQNNGV.

The rearrangement uses TRBV28 and TRBJ1-5; TRBD1 matches 7 bases. Trimming removed 4 bases from V and 4 bases from J; junction bases left unmatched: 7. This CDR3 region has 15 residues. CDR1 is MDHEN and CDR2 is SYDVKM in the germline V gene. In nucleotides, the CDR3 is TGTGCCAGCAGTTCAAGGGACAGAATTAATCAGCCCCAGCATTTT. Its translation: CASSSRDRINQPQHF.

This chain connects TRBV4-1 to TRBJ2-3; TRBD2 aligns across 11 bases. The V and J ends lost 4 bases and 5 bases, in that order; junction bases with no gene match: 20. Germline-derived CDR1 and CDR2 are MGHRA and YSYEKL. This CDR3 contains 20 residues. CDR3 bases: TGCGCCAGCAGCCCGATGCCAACTAGCGGGGGTATGTCGGGGAGAGATACGCAGTATTTT. It yields the protein CASSPMPTSGGMSGRDTQYF.

The chain recombines TRBV7-8 with TRBJ2-3; D may be TRBD2 (5 bases). The germline V gene has CDR1 SGHVS and CDR2 FQNEAQ. This CDR3 comprises 13 residues. V was trimmed by 7 bases and J by 2 bases, leaving 10 bases between them. The CDR3 DNA follows: TGTGCCAGCACTCGGGGAATCACAGATACGCAGTATTTT. Its protein product is CASTRGITDTQYF.

The chain links TRBV7-9 to TRBJ2-7; 14 bases align to TRBD2. V was pared by 4 bases and J by 5 bases, with 4 bases of the junction left unmatched. The CDR3 is 15 amino acids. Germline-derived CDR1 and CDR2 are SEHNR and FQNEAQ (reference sequence). The chain's CDR3 is CASSSPGLAGDEQYF. Here the CDR3 DNA reads TGTGCCAGCAGCTCCCCGGGACTAGCGGGAGACGAGCAGTACTTC.

V usage is TRBV19 and J usage is TRBJ2-2, with D hard to call. CDR1 LNHDA and CDR2 SQIVND come from the germline V gene (reference sequence). The CDR3 has 15 residues. Trimming removed 3 bases from V and 2 bases from J, with 10 bases in between. The CDR3 bases are TGTGCCAGTAGTATTGAGGTTTCAAACACCGGGGAGCTGTTTTTT. Residues: CASSIEVSNTGELFF.

The gene calls are TRBV2 and TRBJ1-1; possibly TRBD1 for D (6 bases). This CDR3 has 15 residues. CDR1 and CDR2 from the germline V gene are SNHLY and FYNNEI. V was shortened by 0 bases and J by 5 bases, with 13 bases between the two germline ends. CDR3 protein: CASSEARGGRTEAFF. CDR3 in DNA: TGTGCCAGCAGTGAAGCGAGGGGGGGGAGAACTGAAGCTTTCTTT.

The gene calls are TRBV30 and TRBJ1-4; unclear D gene. Germline CDR1 reads GTSNPN; CDR2 reads SVGIG (reference sequence). V gave up 0 bases and J gave up 6 bases, with 11 bases separating them. The CDR3 spans 14 residues. The CDR3 DNA is TGTGCCTGGAGTGTAGAGCCCAGAGATGAAAAACTGTTTTTT. It specifies CAWSVEPRDEKLFF.

V gene TRBV7-9 combines with J gene TRBJ2-7; D is possibly TRBD2 (6 bases). The CDR3 extends over 14 amino acids. Trimming shortened V by 7 bases and J by 5 bases, and 18 bases separated the two germline ends. Germline CDR1 and CDR2: SEHNR and FQNEAQ (reference sequence). The CDR3 protein is CASNGVQGLDEQYF. The CDR3 DNA is TGTGCCAGCAACGGAGTTCAGGGACTGGACGAGCAGTACTTC.

This chain joins TRBV5-6 and TRBJ2-2, with unresolved D. Trimming pared 2 bases from V and 6 bases from J, leaving 17 bases between. This CDR3 is 16 amino acids long. Germline V gene data show CDR1 as SGHDT and CDR2 as YYEEEE. The CDR3 loop reads CASSLRSGPLAGELFF. In DNA, the CDR3 is TGTGCCAGCAGCTTAAGGTCCGGACCCCTAGCCGGGGAGCTGTTTTTT.

This clone was seen a single time. The gene calls are TRBV27 and TRBJ1-1; D not resolved. V was trimmed by 0 bases and J by 12 bases, leaving 8 bases between them. CDR1 MNHEY and CDR2 SMNVEV come from the germline V gene (reference sequence). The CDR3 has 11 residues. The CDR3, as DNA: TGTGCCAGCAGTTTATCTTCTCGAACTTTCTTT. Its protein product is CASSLSSRTFF.

The rearrangement links TRBV19 to TRBJ2-1; 8 bases are a match to TRBD2. Germline values: CDR1 LNHDA, CDR2 SQIVND (reference sequence). The J segment lost 9 bases and the V segment lost 11 bases, leaving 18 bases of the junction unmatched. This CDR3 contains 15 residues. This chain's CDR3 is CAARGGTRQDGEQFF. The CDR3 nucleotides are TGTGCCGCAAGGGGAGGGACTAGACAGGATGGTGAGCAGTTCTTC. The full variable domain, in which reference TRBV19 and TRBJ2-1 provide the parts outside the CDR3, is DGGITQSPKYLFRKEGQNVTLSCEQNLNHDAMYWYRQDPGQGLRLIYYSQIVNDFQKGDIAEGYSVSREKKESFPLTVTSAQKNPTAFYLCAARGGTRQDGEQFFGPGTRLTVL.

The chain joins TRBV7-9 to TRBJ2-7; D is perhaps TRBD1 (5 bases). This CDR3 has 13 residues. V dropped 3 bases and J dropped 2 bases, with 8 bases sitting between them. Germline CDR1 reads SEHNR; CDR2 reads FQNEAQ (reference sequence). The CDR3 sequence is CASSFAGTYEQYF. CDR3 sequence (DNA): TGTGCCAGCAGCTTCGCAGGGACCTACGAGCAGTACTTC.

The chain combines TRBV9 with TRBJ2-3; D is ambiguous. V lost 1 base and J lost 0, with 12 bases in between. This CDR3 has 16 amino acids. Germline CDR1 SGDLS, CDR2 YYNGEE. The CDR3 DNA reads TGTGCCAGCAGCGTAAAACCAGGAGTAAGCACAGATACGCAGTATTTT. Amino acid sequence: CASSVKPGVSTDTQYF.

The chain uses TRBV10-3 and TRBJ2-5; possibly TRBD1 for D (6 bases). The CDR3 contains 13 residues. Germline V gene data show CDR1 as ENHRY and CDR2 as SYGVKD. Trimming shortened V by 2 bases and J by 4 bases, and 8 bases separated the two germline ends. CDR3 region: CAISETGRETQYF. DNA for the CDR3: TGTGCCATCAGTGAGACAGGGAGAGAGACCCAGTACTTC.

The chain joins TRBV15 to TRBJ2-6, with a tentative D call TRBD2 (6 bases). The CDR3 is made up of 16 amino acids. The germline V and J ends were trimmed by 1 base and 2 bases, with 9 bases remaining between them. Germline assignment: CDR1 LNHNV and CDR2 YYDKDF (reference sequence). The CDR3 region is CATSRGEEAGANVLTF. The CDR3 coding sequence is TGTGCCACCAGCAGAGGGGAGGAGGCTGGGGCCAACGTCCTGACTTTC.

The chain has TRBV5-4 and TRBJ2-7; D unresolved. Germline V gene data show CDR1 as SGHNT and CDR2 as YYREEE (reference sequence). The CDR3 length is 15 residues. Trimming took 1 base from V and 4 from J, leaving 15 bases between them. The CDR3 nucleotides read TGTGCCAGCAGCTTGAGTGGCGACATCAGTTACGAGCAGTACTTC. Amino acids: CASSLSGDISYEQYF. The full variable domain, with the rest looked up from reference TRBV5-4 and TRBJ2-7, is ETGVTQSPTHLIKTRGQQVTLRCSSQSGHNTVSWYQQALGQGPQFIFQYYREEENGRGNFPPRFSGLQFPNYSSELNVNALELDDSALYLCASSLSGDISYEQYFGPGTRLTVT.

The chain links TRBV7-9 to TRBJ2-1; 12 nucleotides line up with TRBD2. CDR3 length: 15 amino acids. Germline assignment: CDR1 SEHNR and CDR2 FQNEAQ (reference sequence). V shed 3 bases and J 6 bases; nucleotides not matched to a gene: 3. The CDR3 DNA sequence: TGTGCCAGCAGCTTTCTAGCGGGAGGGCCCAATGAGCAGTTCTTC. This codes for CASSFLAGGPNEQFF.

This chain links TRBV6-1 with TRBJ1-1; D is unresolved. The CDR3 has 15 residues. The germline gives CDR1 MNHNS, CDR2 SASEGT. Trimming stripped 6 bases from V and 0 bases from J, with 14 bases between. The CDR3 loop is CASRDRITLNTEAFF. The CDR3 bases are TGTGCCAGCAGGGACCGGATCACACTGAACACTGAAGCTTTCTTT.

V is TRBV7-8 and J is TRBJ2-7, with TRBD2 as a possible D gene (6 bases). This CDR3 spans 15 amino acids. The germline V gene encodes CDR1 SGHVS and CDR2 FQNEAQ. Trimming left V 1 base short and J 2 bases short, with 12 bases between. The CDR3: CASSLGASAAYEQYF. The CDR3 region has the DNA TGTGCCAGCAGCTTAGGAGCTAGCGCCGCCTACGAGCAGTACTTC.

The chain couples TRBV28 to TRBJ1-4; D remains ambiguous. The CDR3 contains 14 residues. V was clipped by 8 bases and J by 0 bases, with 10 bases between them. Per germline, CDR1 MDHEN and CDR2 SYDVKM. The CDR3 loop reads CASAIPATNEKLFF. The CDR3 nucleotides are TGTGCCAGCGCTATCCCCGCAACTAATGAAAAACTGTTTTTT.

This chain joins TRBV6-5 and TRBJ2-1, with D unclear. CDR3 length: 15 residues. Germline lookup yields CDR1 MNHEY and CDR2 SVGAGI. V was cut by 2 bases and J by 0 bases, with 8 bases left in between. In DNA form, the CDR3 reads TGTGCCAGCAGTTACCACCCGAGCTCCTACAATGAGCAGTTCTTC. Protein product: CASSYHPSSYNEQFF.

The chain links TRBV7-7 to TRBJ2-3; 7 positions match TRBD2. The CDR3 has 15 amino acids. V lost 5 bases to trimming and J lost 4 bases; unmatched junction nucleotides: 9. CDR1 is SSHAT, CDR2 FNYEAQ, per germline (reference sequence). In nucleotides, the CDR3 is TGTGCCAGCAGCGAAGGGGAGGGTCAGGCAGATACGCAGTATTTT. Protein: CASSEGEGQADTQYF. Full variable domain (remainder filled in from reference TRBV7-7 and TRBJ2-3): GAGVSQSPRYKVTKRGQDVTLRCDPISSHATLYWYQQALGQGPEFLTYFNYEAQPDKSGLPSDRFSAERPEGSISTLTIQRTEQRDSAMYRCASSEGEGQADTQYFGPGTRLTVL.

This chain joins TRBV4-1 and TRBJ2-2, with D unresolved. V was cut by 5 bases and J by 0 bases, with 19 bases left in between. Germline assignment: CDR1 MGHRA and CDR2 YSYEKL. The CDR3 has 18 amino acids. CDR3 coding DNA: TGCGCCAGCAGCACTTTCCACCTGCACTTTTCGAACACCGGGGAGCTGTTTTTT. Residues: CASSTFHLHFSNTGELFF.

The chain links TRBV2 to TRBJ1-5, with 7 bases lining up with TRBD1. This CDR3 is built from 15 residues. J was trimmed by 2 bases and V by 8 bases; bases with no gene match: 9. CDR1 SNHLY and CDR2 FYNNEI come from the germline V gene. This chain's CDR3 is CASGGRQGGNQPQHF. The CDR3, as DNA: TGTGCCAGCGGCGGTAGACAGGGAGGCAATCAGCCCCAGCATTTT.

The J gene is TRBJ2-1, the V gene TRBV16, with 7 bases aligning to TRBD1. CDR1 is KGHSY and CDR2 is FQNENV in the germline V gene. The CDR3 totals 16 residues. After removal of 0 bases from V and 2 bases from J, the junction contained 4 bases not matched to a gene. In DNA form, the CDR3 reads TGTGCCAGCAGCCAATCGGGTCAGGGGGCCTACAATGAGCAGTTCTTC. This translates into CASSQSGQGAYNEQFF.

The rearrangement links TRBV28 to TRBJ2-7, with D perhaps assigned TRBD1 or TRBD2 (5 bases each). Per germline, CDR1 MDHEN and CDR2 SYDVKM. The germline V and J ends were trimmed by 2 bases and 2 bases, with 10 bases remaining between them. CDR3 length: 14 amino acids. CDR3 DNA: TGTGCCAGCAGTTTAGAGGGGTCCCCCTACGAGCAGTACTTC. Translation gives CASSLEGSPYEQYF.

The chain links TRBV29-1 to TRBJ2-5; 9 bases align to TRBD1. Near its end, the DNA agrees better with TRBJ2-7, so the J call may be wrong. This CDR3 has 15 amino acids. The germline gives CDR1 SQVTM, CDR2 ANQGSEA. The CDR3 sequence is CSVADMTGGIYEQYF. DNA for the CDR3: TGCAGCGTTGCCGATATGACAGGGGGTATATACGAGCAGTACTTC.